Each of the 20 T cell receptor beta chains below was sequenced from the same sample in a study of blood T cell repertoires in COVID-19. Here immunoSEQ multiplex PCR was the method, and the copy in TCRdb shows in-frame clones only, minus some. The sample carries some 120,000 clones, about 89% recorded once. Sequencing was carried out using peripheral blood. All receptors derive from a woman aged 55 to 70 with acute or convalescent COVID-19.

This sequence joins TRBV15 and TRBJ1-2; TRBD1 aligns across 7 bases. The CDR3 extends over 14 amino acids. The junction had 5 bases not matched to a gene; V was cut back by 3 bases and J by 4 bases. The germline CDR1 and CDR2 sequences are LNHNV and YYDKDF (reference sequence). For the CDR3, the DNA is TGTGCCACCAGCAGGCCGACAGGGATCTATGGCTACACCTTC. It is translated as CATSRPTGIYGYTF.

The chain has TRBV28 and TRBJ1-4, with a weak D call TRBD1 (5 bases). Germline CDR1 and CDR2: MDHEN and SYDVKM. The CDR3 runs to 16 residues. Trimming stripped 4 bases from V and 0 bases from J, with 12 bases between. The CDR3 loop reads CASSSPGWPTNEKLFF. Here the CDR3 DNA reads TGTGCCAGCAGTTCACCAGGGTGGCCAACTAATGAAAAACTGTTTTTT.

This chain joins TRBV5-1 and TRBJ2-3, with D possibly matching TRBD1 (6 bases). CDR1 and CDR2 (germline): SGHRS, YFSETQ. Trimming took off 0 bases at V and 4 bases at J, with 18 bases between the two ends. The CDR3 extends over 17 amino acids. This CDR3 is CASSLAPGVNLADTQYF. The CDR3 nucleotides are TGCGCCAGCAGCTTGGCCCCAGGGGTTAACCTCGCAGATACGCAGTATTTT.

This clone has a handful of counts. Other DNA sequences in this specimen translate into the identical CDR3. The chain employs TRBV3-1 (or the pseudogene TRBV3-2) and TRBJ1-2, with D perhaps TRBD1 (6 bases). The CDR3 has 12 amino acids. Trimming took off 3 bases at V and 8 bases at J, with 10 bases between the two ends. Germline V CDR1 and CDR2: LGHDT, YNNKEL (reference sequence). The DNA for the CDR3 is TGTGCCAGCAGCCAGGACAGTGGCGGCTACACCTTC. This sequence encodes CASSQDSGGYTF.

This chain links TRBV2 with TRBJ2-7; D is possibly TRBD1 (6 bases). Trimming removed 1 base from V and 3 bases from J, with 13 bases in between. The CDR3 loop spans 15 amino acids. Germline V gives CDR1 SNHLY, CDR2 FYNNEI. For the CDR3, the DNA is TGTGCCAGCAGTGAAGGTTGGGGACAAATCTACGAGCAGTACTTC. Amino acids: CASSEGWGQIYEQYF.

This sequence joins TRBV19 and TRBJ1-5; D possibly corresponds to TRBD1 (5 bases). Per the germline V gene, CDR1 is LNHDA and CDR2 is SQIVND (reference sequence). The CDR3 is 17 amino acids. Trimming pared 5 bases from V and 3 bases from J, leaving 20 bases between. CDR3: CASSDFVSGHLNQPQHF. DNA for the CDR3: TGTGCCAGTAGTGATTTCGTTAGTGGACACCTCAATCAGCCCCAGCATTTT.

This chain connects TRBV3-1 (or the pseudogene TRBV3-2) to TRBJ1-2, with D perhaps matching TRBD1 (6 bases). The V gene lost 2 bases and the J gene lost 8 bases, with 21 bases spanning the gap. This CDR3 region has 16 residues. CDR1 and CDR2 (germline): LGHDT, YNNKEL (reference sequence). CDR3 amino acids: CASSQKSPTGLGGYTF. The CDR3 region has the DNA TGTGCCAGCAGCCAAAAAAGTCCAACAGGGCTTGGAGGCTACACCTTC.

The rearrangement links TRBV7-9 to TRBJ1-5; 10 nucleotides line up with TRBD1. Germline V gives CDR1 SEHNR, CDR2 FQNEAQ (reference sequence). Germline trimming cut 1 base from V and 11 bases from J; bases unmatched to any gene: 11. The CDR3 loop spans 16 amino acids. CDR3 in DNA: TGTGCCAGCAGCTTAGATATCGGGACAGGGGCCTTGGCCCAGCATTTT. Its translation: CASSLDIGTGALAQHF.

The V call is TRBV19, the J call TRBJ1-2; a possible D gene is TRBD1 (5 bases). CDR1 LNHDA and CDR2 SQIVND come from the germline V gene (reference sequence). Between the trimmed V and J ends, which lost 5 bases and 6 bases, there was a span of 19 bases. CDR3 length: 15 amino acids. CDR3 loop: CASSPALGGVDGYTF. CDR3 nucleotides: TGTGCCAGTAGTCCTGCCTTGGGAGGGGTAGATGGCTACACCTTC.

J is TRBJ1-6 and V is TRBV5-1; TRBD1 matches 10 bases. V was pared by 0 bases and J by 8 bases, with 2 bases of the junction left unmatched. CDR1 is SGHRS and CDR2 is YFSETQ in the germline V gene. The CDR3 is 15 amino acids. CDR3 amino acids: CASSLGDRGDSPLHF. CDR3 sequence (DNA): TGCGCCAGCAGCTTGGGGGACAGGGGTGATTCACCCCTCCACTTT.

J is TRBJ2-5 and V is TRBV3-1 (or the pseudogene TRBV3-2), with D possibly TRBD1 on 5 matching bases. This CDR3 has 15 amino acids. Germline V gives CDR1 LGHDT, CDR2 YNNKEL (reference sequence). Deletions cut 2 bases from V and 3 bases from J, with 13 bases between. The CDR3 nucleotides are TGTGCCAGCAGCCAATCGCCGCAGGGCGAAGAGACCCAGTACTTC. Protein product: CASSQSPQGEETQYF.

The V and J genes are TRBV6-5 and TRBJ1-5, with D hard to call. CDR3 length: 15 amino acids. Germline V CDR1 and CDR2: MNHEY, SVGAGI. The V end lost 6 bases, the J end lost 1 base, and 13 bases lay between the germline ends. Written as DNA, the CDR3 is TGTGCCAGCAGACCCCGGGATGGGAGCAATCAGCCCCAGCATTTT. Encoded protein: CASRPRDGSNQPQHF.

The rearrangement uses TRBV6-5 and TRBJ1-4; D is possibly TRBD1 (5 bases). Trimming shortened V by 7 bases and J by 2 bases, and 11 bases separated the two germline ends. Germline values: CDR1 MNHEY, CDR2 SVGAGI. CDR3 length: 14 amino acids. The CDR3 DNA is TGTGCCAGCACCCACCGACAGACTAATGAAAAACTGTTTTTT. The encoded protein is CASTHRQTNEKLFF.

The chain has TRBV3-1 (or the pseudogene TRBV3-2) and TRBJ1-1; 7 bases fit TRBD1. The CDR3 spans 14 residues. Trimming at V came to 1 base and at J to 4 bases, leaving 3 bases not matched to a gene. The germline V gene encodes CDR1 LGHDT and CDR2 YNNKEL (reference sequence). CDR3 loop: CASSQGQGVTEAFF. CDR3 DNA: TGTGCCAGCAGCCAAGGACAGGGTGTCACTGAAGCTTTCTTT.

This clone was recorded only once. The chain carries TRBV30 and TRBJ1-2, with 11 bases aligning to TRBD1. There are 17 residues in the CDR3. J lost 4 bases, V lost 4 bases, and 14 bases had no gene match. The germline CDR1 and CDR2 sequences are GTSNPN and SVGIG (reference sequence). Written as DNA, the CDR3 is TGTGCCTGGAACCACCCGGGACAGGGGGACTTTCGCTATGGCTACACCTTC. Its translation: CAWNHPGQGDFRYGYTF.

This chain joins TRBV6-5 and TRBJ2-2, with TRBD2 identical over 11 bases. Germline V gene lookup returns CDR1 MNHEY and CDR2 SVGAGI. The CDR3 is 13 residues long. With V trimmed by 8 bases and J by 5 bases, 1 base remained unmatched. The CDR3 loop reads CASLAGGTGELFF. The CDR3, as DNA: TGTGCCAGCCTAGCGGGAGGTACCGGGGAGCTGTTTTTT.

The J gene is TRBJ2-1, the V gene TRBV21-1; the table assigns TRBD2, which was not confirmed against the DNA. TRBV21-1 is given as a pseudogene. The CDR3 is made up of 16 amino acids. CDR3 residues: CASSKKRDGKGNEQFF. CDR3 bases: TGTGCCAGCAGCAAAAAACGCGACGGGAAAGGCAATGAGCAGTTCTTC.

V and J are TRBV6-2 or TRBV6-3 and TRBJ2-2; TRBD2 aligns across 8 bases. The junction had 12 bases not matched to a gene; V was cut back by 2 bases and J by 1 base. This CDR3 spans 19 amino acids. CDR1 is MNHEY and CDR2 is SVGEGT in the germline V gene. The CDR3 coding sequence is TGTGCCAGCAGTTACACCCGGACTAGCCCCTCTCTGAACACCGGGGAGCTGTTTTTT. Protein sequence: CASSYTRTSPSLNTGELFF.

The rearrangement links TRBV28 to TRBJ1-2; no definite D call. Trimming removed 8 bases at V and 2 bases at J, with 9 bases between. The CDR3 consists of 12 residues. CDR1 MDHEN and CDR2 SYDVKM come from the germline V gene. For the CDR3, the DNA is TGTGCCAGCCATCTAGAGAACTATGGCTACACCTTC. Its translation: CASHLENYGYTF.

The V gene is TRBV29-1, the J gene TRBJ1-2; TRBD1 agrees at 7 bases. Germline-derived CDR1 and CDR2 are SQVTM and ANQGSEA. V dropped 4 bases and J dropped 5; count of bases not matched to a gene: 4. The CDR3 covers 12 residues. CDR3 nucleotides: TGCAGCGTTGTGGAGGGACAGTATGGCTACACCTTC. Protein: CSVVEGQYGYTF.